The 32 T cell receptor beta chains below all came from one sample that was sequenced in a study of T cells after yellow fever vaccination. A single record per CDR3 protein comes from TCRdb applying MiXCR to the 5' RACE reads. The sample shows around 26,000 distinct CDR3 sequences, less than 3.5% of them seen only once. This sample comprised PBMCs, either bulk or a sorted T-cell subset (CD4+, CD8+, memory, or dextramer-sorted; not recorded which), obtained around 45 days after the first yellow fever vaccination. The receptors here all came from a man younger than 35 who received the YFV17D yellow fever vaccine.

This clonotype was seen repeatedly, ten times or more. V gene TRBV2 combines with J gene TRBJ1-2; no reliable D call. The V end lost 6 bases, the J end lost 0 bases, and 8 bases lay between the germline ends. The CDR3 runs to 13 residues. CDR1 and CDR2 from the germline V gene are SNHLY and FYNNEI. Here the CDR3 DNA reads TGTGCCAGCAGCTCAGTATCTAACTATGGCTACACCTTC. Protein product: CASSSVSNYGYTF.

As to this clonotype: A much larger clone is a single base away; this may be a read error. The chain joins TRBV7-2 to TRBJ2-5, with 10 bases aligning to TRBD2. This CDR3 is 15 amino acids long. Germline-derived CDR1 and CDR2 are SGHTA and FQGNSA. The CDR3: CASSTQRGGRENQYF. As DNA, the CDR3 is TGTGCCAGCAGCACCCAGCGGGGGGGCCGAGAGAACCAGTACTTC.

Ten or more counts support this clonotype. The chain joins TRBV5-1 to TRBJ2-1, with D tentatively TRBD1 or TRBD2 (6 bases each). Germline values: CDR1 SGHRS, CDR2 YFSETQ. CDR3 length equals 15 residues. V was clipped by 0 bases and J by 2 bases, with 9 bases between them. The CDR3 nucleotides are TGCGCCAGCAGCTTGGAAGGGGGGACCTACAATGAGCAGTTCTTC. Amino acid sequence: CASSLEGGTYNEQFF.

This clonotype appeared many times. This chain links TRBV5-1 with TRBJ2-7; D possibly matches TRBD1 or TRBD2 (6 bases each). The germline CDR1 and CDR2 sequences are SGHRS and YFSETQ. V lost 4 bases to trimming and J lost 6 bases, with 23 bases between them. The CDR3 loop spans 16 amino acids. The CDR3 coding sequence is TGCGCCAGCAGCCCCCAGCCCCAGGGGATGGGAGGCGAGCAGTACTTC. Translation: CASSPQPQGMGGEQYF.

This clonotype was counted many times. V is TRBV11-3 and J is TRBJ2-5; D unresolved. The CDR3 spans 13 residues. The germline V gene has CDR1 SGHNT and CDR2 YENEEA. V was pared by 2 bases and J by 1 base, with 5 bases between. For the CDR3, the DNA is TGTGCCAGCAGCTTAAACCCCCAAGAGACCCAGTACTTC. It is translated as CASSLNPQETQYF.

This clonotype appeared many times. The rearrangement joins TRBV12-3 or TRBV12-4 to TRBJ1-5; D gene unclear. Trimming removed 1 base from V and 9 bases from J, with 16 bases in between. This CDR3 contains 15 residues. For the CDR3, the DNA is TGTGCCAGCAGTTTAGGGGGAGGGCTCCCGTCGCCCCAGCATTTT. This encodes CASSLGGGLPSPQHF.

In this sample, this clonotype turned up many times. CDR3 bases: TGTGCCAGCAGCTTAGGAGGGACAGGGGAAGGTGGCTACACCTTC. This sequence encodes CASSLGGTGEGGYTF. The chain uses TRBV7-9 and TRBJ1-2; 10 nucleotides agree with TRBD1. The length of the CDR3 is 15 residues. The V gene end was trimmed by 1 base and the J gene end by 7 bases; junction bases not matched to a gene: 6. The germline gives CDR1 SEHNR, CDR2 FQNEAQ (reference sequence).

This clonotype was counted a few times. The genes are TRBV5-1 and TRBJ2-5, with D maybe TRBD2 (5 bases). The V gene lost 0 bases and the J gene lost 5 bases, with 11 bases spanning the gap. Germline V lookup: CDR1 SGHRS, CDR2 YFSETQ. This CDR3 is built from 14 residues. CDR3 DNA: TGCGCCAGCAGCTTGGGAGGGTATGAGGAGACCCAGTACTTC. The encoded protein is CASSLGGYEETQYF.

This clonotype was observed many times. The chain employs TRBV13 and TRBJ1-1; D unresolved. Germline CDR1 is PRHDT and CDR2 is FYEKMQ (reference sequence). The CDR3 contains 15 residues. V was clipped by 3 bases and J by 1 base, with 12 bases between them. Written as DNA, the CDR3 is TGTGCCAGCAGCTTGAAAAGATACGGGAACACTGAAGCTTTCTTT. The encoded protein is CASSLKRYGNTEAFF.

This clonotype showed up many times. This chain links TRBV4-1 with TRBJ1-2, with 10 bases aligning to TRBD1. V gave up 3 bases and J gave up 5 bases; unmatched junction bases: 6. The CDR3 consists of 15 residues. Germline-derived CDR1 and CDR2 are MGHRA and YSYEKL. For the CDR3, the DNA is TGCGCCAGCAGCCAGGGAGGACAGGGGGGGTATGGCTACACCTTC. Translated, it gives CASSQGGQGGYGYTF.

There are many counts of this clonotype. The V call is TRBV2, the J call TRBJ1-6, with 7 bases matching TRBD1. There are 14 residues in the CDR3. With 8 bases clipped from V and 7 bases from J, the junction kept 8 bases outside the gene matches. CDR1 SNHLY and CDR2 FYNNEI come from the germline V gene. The CDR3 DNA reads TGTGCCAGCGGGGGACAGTCTGAAAATTCACCCCTCCACTTT. This sequence encodes CASGGQSENSPLHF.

This clonotype was observed many times. The chain is built from TRBV5-5 and TRBJ2-5; 12 bases map to TRBD2. Germline V lookup: CDR1 SGHKS, CDR2 YYEKEE (reference sequence). The CDR3 has 14 amino acids. V lost 4 bases to trimming and J lost 5 bases; unmatched junction nucleotides: 3. The CDR3 protein is CASSRTSGDETQYF. The DNA of the CDR3 is TGTGCCAGCAGCCGGACTAGCGGGGATGAGACCCAGTACTTC. Supplemented by reference TRBV5-5 and TRBJ2-5, the full variable domain reads DAGVTQSPTHLIKTRGQQVTLRCSPISGHKSVSWYQQVLGQGPQFIFQYYEKEERGRGNFPDRFSARQFPNYSSELNVNALLLGDSALYLCASSRTSGDETQYFGPGTRLLVL.

This clonotype was found many times. The V and J genes are TRBV7-2 and TRBJ2-2, with 11 bases aligning to TRBD2. This CDR3 is built from 15 residues. V was pared by 5 bases and J by 6 bases, with 5 bases of the junction left unmatched. The germline V gene has CDR1 SGHTA and CDR2 FQGNSA. CDR3 protein: CASSHTSGGAGELFF. Here the CDR3 DNA reads TGTGCCAGCAGCCATACTAGCGGGGGCGCCGGGGAGCTGTTTTTT.

At least ten counts were recorded for this clonotype. The chain uses TRBV30 and TRBJ1-5; 7 bases are shared with TRBD1. CDR3 size: 13 residues. CDR1 and CDR2 from the germline V gene are GTSNPN and SVGIG (reference sequence). V shed 4 bases, J shed 6 bases, and the junction held 6 bases outside the gene matches. CDR3 DNA sequence: TGTGCCTGGAATCAGGGGGAAGGTCAGCCCCAGCATTTT. This translates into CAWNQGEGQPQHF.

This clonotype was seen ten or more times. This chain uses TRBV5-1 with TRBJ2-7, with D hard to call. The length of the CDR3 is 14 residues. Between the trimmed V and J ends, which lost 5 bases and 0 bases, there was a span of 12 bases. Germline values: CDR1 SGHRS, CDR2 YFSETQ. The chain's CDR3 is CASSQGPISYEQYF. The CDR3 DNA reads TGCGCCAGCAGTCAAGGACCGATCTCCTACGAGCAGTACTTC.

This clonotype was seen at least ten times. The V gene is TRBV28, the J gene TRBJ1-1, with 8 bases aligning to TRBD1. Losses at the gene ends were 6 bases for V and 8 bases for J; bases not matched to a gene: 11. The CDR3 is 14 amino acids. The germline V gene encodes CDR1 MDHEN and CDR2 SYDVKM. The CDR3 nucleotides read TGTGCCAGCAGCACGAGGACAGGGACCTCCGAAGCTTTCTTT. Translating gives CASSTRTGTSEAFF. The whole variable domain, filled in from reference TRBV28 and TRBJ1-1, reads DVKVTQSSRYLVKRTGEKVFLECVQDMDHENMFWYRQDPGLGLRLIYFSYDVKMKEKGDIPEGYSVSREKKERFSLILESASTNQTSMYLCASSTRTGTSEAFFGQGTRLTVV.

Of note for this clonotype: This may be a read error, as it is one base from a much larger clone. J is TRBJ2-2 and V is TRBV6-5; D gene ambiguous. CDR3 size: 16 residues. Germline V gene lookup returns CDR1 MNHEY and CDR2 SVGAGI. Trimming took off 2 bases at V and 0 bases at J, with 10 bases between the two ends. CDR3 nucleotide sequence: TGTGCCAGCAGTTACGGATGGACGGCGAACACCGGGGAGCTGTTTTTT. Translated, it gives CASSYGWTANTGELFF.

This clonotype has ten or more counts. This chain joins TRBV4-3 and TRBJ2-2, with 8 positions matching TRBD1. V gave up 1 base and J gave up 5 bases; unmatched junction bases: 6. Germline values: CDR1 LGHNA, CDR2 YSLEER. There are 16 residues in the CDR3. The CDR3 coding sequence is TGCGCCAGCAGCCAAGGGGTGGGACAGGCAACCGGGGAGCTGTTTTTT. Its protein product is CASSQGVGQATGELFF.

This clonotype has a count of ten or more. V and J are TRBV20-1 and TRBJ1-2; unclear D gene. This CDR3 contains 12 residues. V lost 2 bases and J 4 bases, leaving 8 bases between the germline ends. Germline CDR1 and CDR2: DFQATT and SNEGSKA (reference sequence). The CDR3 nucleotides are TGCAGTGCTAGAAAGTTGGTCTATGGCTACACCTTC. It is translated as CSARKLVYGYTF.

This clonotype was counted at least ten times. This chain joins TRBV7-2 and TRBJ1-2; no definite D call. V gave up 2 bases and J gave up 4 bases, with 14 bases separating them. The germline V gene encodes CDR1 SGHTA and CDR2 FQGNSA. The CDR3 has 15 amino acids. The DNA of the CDR3 is TGTGCCAGCAGCTTAAGGGTCGGAGGGCCCTATGGCTACACCTTC. This translates into CASSLRVGGPYGYTF.

There are many counts of this clonotype. The chain uses TRBV20-1 and TRBJ1-3; D possibly corresponds to TRBD1 (6 bases). V was trimmed by 3 bases and J by 7 bases, leaving 19 bases between them. CDR1 is DFQATT, CDR2 SNEGSKA, per germline (reference sequence). The CDR3 is 15 residues long. CDR3 bases: TGCAGTGCTAGCGGGACAACTGGATACTGGAACACCATATATTTT. This translates into CSASGTTGYWNTIYF.

This clonotype appeared a few times. CDR3 amino acids: CASSQVDRDSPQHF. CDR3 coding DNA: TGCGCCAGCAGCCAAGTTGACCGGGACTCGCCCCAGCATTTT. The rearrangement uses TRBV4-1 and TRBJ1-5, with a possible D match to TRBD1 (5 bases). The CDR3 runs 14 residues. Germline CDR1 is MGHRA and CDR2 is YSYEKL. The V end lost 1 base, the J end lost 9 bases, and 13 bases lay between the germline ends.

Ten or more counts support this clonotype. The chain uses TRBV20-1 and TRBJ1-1; D might be TRBD1 (5 bases). From germline, CDR1 is DFQATT and CDR2 SNEGSKA (reference sequence). Trimming cost V 5 bases and J 2 bases, with 15 bases left between them. The CDR3 contains 14 residues. The CDR3 region has the DNA TGCAGTGCTCCCCGACTTGGGGGAAACACTGAAGCTTTCTTT. Translating gives CSAPRLGGNTEAFF.

This clonotype was counted at least ten times. This chain links TRBV20-1 with TRBJ1-3; the D gene is possibly TRBD1 (5 bases). The CDR3 totals 17 residues. V lost 6 bases to trimming and J lost 0 bases, with 21 bases between them. The germline gives CDR1 DFQATT, CDR2 SNEGSKA (reference sequence). CDR3 nucleotide sequence: TGCAGTGCGTACGGTGGGCCAGGGCATTTCTCTGGAAACACCATATATTTT. Its translation: CSAYGGPGHFSGNTIYF.

This clonotype came up many times. The V gene is TRBV6-2 or TRBV6-3, the J gene TRBJ2-1, with D perhaps TRBD2 (5 bases). Germline values: CDR1 MNHEY, CDR2 SVGEGT. This CDR3 comprises 11 residues. Trimming pared 5 bases from V and 10 bases from J, leaving 9 bases between. CDR3 bases: TGTGCCAGCAGTCTAGGACTGGAGCAGTTCTTC. It is translated as CASSLGLEQFF.

This clonotype was seen at least ten times. The V gene is TRBV20-1, the J gene TRBJ2-3; D call uncertain. Germline loops: CDR1 DFQATT, CDR2 SNEGSKA (reference sequence). The V end lost 6 bases, the J end lost 1 base, and 8 bases lay between the germline ends. The CDR3 is 12 residues long. DNA of the CDR3: TGCAGTGCCAAGATGGGCACAGATACGCAGTATTTT. This gives the protein CSAKMGTDTQYF.

This clonotype has a count of ten or more. The CDR3 bases are TGTGCCAGCAGACCTGAAGGCGGGACCCAGTACTTC. Translation: CASRPEGGTQYF. The chain carries TRBV6-6 and TRBJ2-5; D is ambiguous. The V end lost 6 bases, the J end lost 7 bases, and 12 bases lay between the germline ends. CDR3 length: 12 amino acids. The germline V gene has CDR1 MNHNY and CDR2 SVGAGI (reference sequence).

The sample holds many counts of this clonotype. DNA for the CDR3: TGTGCCAGCAGCTCGACAGGGTTGGGGAACACTGAAGCTTTCTTT. This sequence encodes CASSSTGLGNTEAFF. This chain connects TRBV13 to TRBJ1-1, with 7 bases that match TRBD1. There are 15 residues in the CDR3. V shed 4 bases and J 1 base; nucleotides not matched to a gene: 6. Germline values: CDR1 PRHDT, CDR2 FYEKMQ (reference sequence).

This clonotype was seen repeatedly, ten times or more. The V gene is TRBV4-3, the J gene TRBJ2-7, with D possibly TRBD2 on 6 matching bases. Germline values: CDR1 LGHNA, CDR2 YSLEER. This CDR3 contains 15 residues. V was shortened by 1 base and J by 7 bases, with 17 bases between the two germline ends. The CDR3: CASSQGTSGREEQYF. CDR3 bases: TGCGCCAGCAGCCAAGGGACATCAGGGCGGGAAGAGCAGTACTTC.

This clonotype was counted many times. The chain combines TRBV1 with TRBJ2-5. TRBV1 is a pseudogene segment. This CDR3 comprises 14 residues. The CDR3 region is CTSSQDTDGETQYF. DNA for the CDR3: TGCACCAGCAGCCAAGATACGGATGGAGAGACCCAGTACTTC.

Many counts were recorded for this clonotype. The chain uses TRBV2 and TRBJ2-2, with D uncertain. V lost 5 bases to trimming and J lost 5 bases, with 9 bases between them. CDR1 and CDR2 from the germline V gene are SNHLY and FYNNEI. The CDR3 length is 13 residues. The CDR3 loop reads CASSLHRTGELFF. The DNA for the CDR3 is TGTGCCAGCAGTCTTCACAGAACCGGGGAGCTGTTTTTT.

This clonotype was recorded at least ten times. This chain uses TRBV27 with TRBJ2-5, with a possible D match to TRBD1 (5 bases). The V end was cut by 2 bases, the J end by 1 base, with 14 bases between. The CDR3 spans 16 residues. Germline-derived CDR1 and CDR2 are MNHEY and SMNVEV (reference sequence). Here the CDR3 DNA reads TGTGCCAGCAGTTTACACTTCCCAGGGTTCCAAGAGACCCAGTACTTC. Translated: CASSLHFPGFQETQYF.